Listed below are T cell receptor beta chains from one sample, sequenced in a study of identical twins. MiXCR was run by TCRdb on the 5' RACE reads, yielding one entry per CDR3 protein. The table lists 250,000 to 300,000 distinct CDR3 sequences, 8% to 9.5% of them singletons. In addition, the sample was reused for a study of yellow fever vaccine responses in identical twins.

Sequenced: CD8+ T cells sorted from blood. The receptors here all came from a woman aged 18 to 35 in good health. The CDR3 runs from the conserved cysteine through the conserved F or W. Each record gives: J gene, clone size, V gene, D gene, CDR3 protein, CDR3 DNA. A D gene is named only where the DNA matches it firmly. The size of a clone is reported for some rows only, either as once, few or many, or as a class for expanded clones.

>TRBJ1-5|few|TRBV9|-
CASSVVPDQPQHF
TGTGCCAGCAGCGTAGTCCCAGATCAGCCCCAGCATTTT
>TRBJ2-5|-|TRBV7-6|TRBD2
CASSFSGGKETQYF
TGTGCCAGCAGCTTTAGCGGGGGGAAGGAGACCCAGTACTTC
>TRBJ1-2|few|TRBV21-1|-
CASSKCKGANYGYTF
TGTGCCAGCAGCAAATGTAAGGGAGCTAACTATGGCTACACCTTC
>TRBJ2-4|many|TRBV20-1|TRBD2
CSLAGGSMSGNIQYF
TGCAGTTTAGCGGGAGGATCCATGTCGGGAAACATTCAGTACTTC
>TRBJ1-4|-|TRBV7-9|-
CASTTKDGNEKLFF
TGTGCCAGCACCACGAAGGACGGTAATGAAAAACTGTTTTTT
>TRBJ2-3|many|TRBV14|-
CASSPTGSADTQYF
TGTGCCAGCAGCCCCACCGGGTCGGCGGATACGCAGTATTTT
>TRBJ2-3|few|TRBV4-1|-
CASSQEGREADTQYF
TGCGCCAGCAGCCAAGAAGGCAGGGAAGCAGATACGCAGTATTTT
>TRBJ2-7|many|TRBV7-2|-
CASSSMALSEQYF
TGTGCCAGCAGCTCGATGGCCCTCTCGGAGCAGTACTTC
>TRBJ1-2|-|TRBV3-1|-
CASSQGSIGYSNYGYTF
TGTGCCAGCAGCCAAGGATCAATAGGGTATTCTAACTATGGCTACACCTTC
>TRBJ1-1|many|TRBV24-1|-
CATSETGIEAFF
TGTGCCACCAGCGAAACCGGGATTGAAGCTTTCTTT
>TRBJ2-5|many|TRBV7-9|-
CASSSTPEPGETQYF
TGTGCCAGCAGCTCGACCCCCGAACCGGGGGAGACCCAGTACTTC
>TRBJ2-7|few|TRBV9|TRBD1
CASSGRADRGGEQYF
TGTGCCAGCAGCGGTAGAGCCGACAGGGGCGGGGAGCAGTACTTC
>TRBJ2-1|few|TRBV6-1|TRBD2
CASSRFLAEGSYNEQFF
TGTGCCAGCAGCCGCTTTCTAGCGGAAGGCTCCTACAATGAGCAGTTCTTC
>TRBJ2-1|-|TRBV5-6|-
CASSFLAYEQFF
TGTGCCAGCAGCTTTCTAGCATATGAGCAGTTCTTC
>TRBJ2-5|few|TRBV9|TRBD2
CASSAGGGGRYQETQYF
TGTGCCAGCAGCGCTGGTGGGGGGGGGAGGTACCAAGAGACCCAGTACTTC
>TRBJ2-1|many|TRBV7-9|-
CAGVRPSYNEQFF
TGTGCTGGAGTACGGCCGTCCTACAATGAGCAGTTCTTC
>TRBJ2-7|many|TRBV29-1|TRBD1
CSVIDRDLAYEQYF
TGCAGCGTTATTGACAGGGATTTAGCTTACGAGCAGTACTTC
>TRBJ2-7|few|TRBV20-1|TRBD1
CSARGQGASEYF
TGCAGTGCTAGGGGACAGGGTGCTTCCGAATATTTC
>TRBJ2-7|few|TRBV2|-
CASSEEAARYEQYF
TGTGCCAGCAGTGAAGAGGCAGCCAGGTACGAGCAGTACTTC
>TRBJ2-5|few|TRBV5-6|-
CASSGRGFQETQYF
TGTGCCAGCAGCGGGCGAGGCTTCCAAGAGACCCAGTACTTC
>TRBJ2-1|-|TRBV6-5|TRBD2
CASSYARLAGSYNEQFF
TGTGCCAGCAGTTACGCCAGACTAGCGGGCTCCTACAATGAGCAGTTCTTC
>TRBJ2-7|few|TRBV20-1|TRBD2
CSAGPFGGAYEQYF
TGCAGTGCCGGCCCCTTCGGGGGGGCCTACGAGCAGTACTTC
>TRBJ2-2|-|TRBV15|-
CATQGGPGELFF
TGTGCCACCCAGGGGGGCCCCGGGGAGCTGTTTTTT
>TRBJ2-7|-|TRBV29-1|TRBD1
CSVEPTGAYEQYF
TGCAGCGTTGAACCCACAGGGGCCTACGAGCAGTACTTC
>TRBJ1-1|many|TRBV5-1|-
CASSADIITEAFF
TGCGCCAGCAGCGCAGATATTATCACTGAAGCTTTCTTT
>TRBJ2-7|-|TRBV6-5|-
CASSFRDNHGEQYF
TGTGCCAGCAGTTTCCGGGACAACCATGGGGAGCAGTACTTC
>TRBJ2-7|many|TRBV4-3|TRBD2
CASSPHSSGRAFEQYF
TGCGCCAGCAGCCCACATTCTAGCGGGAGGGCATTCGAGCAGTACTTC
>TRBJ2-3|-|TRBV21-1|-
CASSKAERGTGVEDTQYF
TGTGCCAGCAGCAAAGCTGAACGGGGGACAGGGGTGGAAGATACGCAGTATTTT
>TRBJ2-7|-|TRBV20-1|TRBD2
CSATGLAGGTTIYEQYF
TGCAGTGCTACGGGACTAGCGGGAGGGACAACAATATACGAGCAGTACTTC
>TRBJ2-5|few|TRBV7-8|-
CASSRTIQETQYF
TGTGCCAGCAGCCGGACTATCCAAGAGACCCAGTACTTC
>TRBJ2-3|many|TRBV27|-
CASSPIAYGTDTQYF
TGTGCCAGCAGTCCCATCGCGTACGGCACAGATACGCAGTATTTT
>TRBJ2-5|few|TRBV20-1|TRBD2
CSARTLAGELETQYF
TGCAGTGCTAGGACCCTAGCGGGAGAGTTGGAGACCCAGTACTTC
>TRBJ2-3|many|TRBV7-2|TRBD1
CASSPGQGGPDTQYF
TGTGCCAGCAGCCCCGGACAGGGTGGTCCAGATACGCAGTATTTT
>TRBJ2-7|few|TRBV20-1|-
CSARDPGWFSEQYF
TGCAGTGCTAGAGATCCGGGCTGGTTTAGCGAGCAGTACTTC
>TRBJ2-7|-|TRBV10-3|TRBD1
CATQGASYEQYF
TGTGCCACGCAGGGGGCTTCCTACGAGCAGTACTTC
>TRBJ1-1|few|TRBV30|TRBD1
CAGTGTNTEAFF
TGTGCCGGGACAGGAACGAACACTGAAGCTTTCTTT
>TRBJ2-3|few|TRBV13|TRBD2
CASSPQAGAITDTQYF
TGTGCCAGCAGCCCACAAGCGGGGGCGATCACAGATACGCAGTATTTT
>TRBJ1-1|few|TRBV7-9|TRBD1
CASSSGTGGTTEAFF
TGTGCCAGCAGCTCCGGGACAGGGGGCACCACTGAAGCTTTCTTT